One sample yielded the 17 T cell receptor beta chains listed below, sequenced in a study of blood T cell repertoires in COVID-19. Measured with immunoSEQ multiplex PCR; TCRdb has only the in-frame clones, and not every one. The top ten hold less than 1.5% of the sample, which has 300,000 to 450,000 clones, around nine tenths seen once. The specimen sequenced was PBMCs or T cells enriched from blood (not recorded which). These TCRs come from a woman between 18 and 29 years old who had recovered from COVID-19.

The rearrangement joins TRBV6-5 to TRBJ1-2, with TRBD1 identical over 7 bases. V lost 8 bases and J lost 5; bases outside the gene matches: 8. The CDR3 is 13 amino acids. CDR1 is MNHEY, CDR2 SVGAGI, per germline. CDR3 region: CASYVGTDYGYTF. CDR3 coding DNA: TGTGCCAGCTACGTCGGGACAGATTATGGCTACACCTTC.

This clone was detected a few times. This chain connects TRBV13 to TRBJ2-1; 13 nucleotides agree with TRBD2. This CDR3 spans 16 amino acids. Germline CDR1 is PRHDT and CDR2 is FYEKMQ (reference sequence). V shed 1 base, J shed 7 bases, and the junction held 4 bases outside the gene matches. The CDR3 nucleotides are TGTGCCAGCAGCTTAGCCCGGACTAGCGGGGGAAATGAGCAGTTCTTC. Protein: CASSLARTSGGNEQFF.

The genes are TRBV11-3 and TRBJ2-3, with TRBD2 matching over 8 bases. J lost 5 bases, V lost 4 bases, and 8 bases had no gene match. In germline, CDR1 is SGHNT, CDR2 YENEEA. There are 15 residues in the CDR3. CDR3 sequence reads: CASSSGGRKEDTQYF. The CDR3 coding sequence is TGTGCCAGCAGCTCGGGGGGGCGAAAAGAAGATACGCAGTATTTT.

CDR3 sequence (DNA): TGTGCCAGCAGCTTAACCTTTCTGGACAGGGGGTCCTACGAGCAGTACTTC. Translated, it gives CASSLTFLDRGSYEQYF. The V and J genes are TRBV11-3 and TRBJ2-7, with 10 bases identical to TRBD1. The germline V gene encodes CDR1 SGHNT and CDR2 YENEEA. CDR3 size: 17 residues. Trimming at V came to 2 bases and at J to 1 base, leaving 8 bases not matched to a gene.

The rearrangement uses TRBV28 and TRBJ2-1; D gene uncertain. The V end was cut by 4 bases, the J end by 10 bases, with 14 bases between. This CDR3 is 13 amino acids long. Germline V gene lookup returns CDR1 MDHEN and CDR2 SYDVKM. CDR3 in DNA: TGTGCCAGCAGTTCGCCCGTGGAGTGGGAGCAGTTCTTC. Translating it yields CASSSPVEWEQFF.

This chain links TRBV3-1 (or the pseudogene TRBV3-2) with TRBJ2-7; TRBD1 matches 10 bases. V lost 0 bases, J lost 2 bases, and 4 bases stayed unmatched. Germline assignment: CDR1 LGHDT and CDR2 YNNKEL (reference sequence). This CDR3 comprises 16 residues. The CDR3 sequence is CASSQDVGTGAYEQYF. The CDR3 DNA follows: TGTGCCAGCAGCCAAGATGTAGGGACAGGGGCCTACGAGCAGTACTTC.

The rearrangement links TRBV5-4 to TRBJ1-4; TRBD1 aligns across 7 bases. Trimming cost V 0 bases and J 0 bases; bases outside gene matches: 11. Germline values: CDR1 SGHNT, CDR2 YYREEE (reference sequence). CDR3 size: 19 residues. The CDR3 loop is CASSLAPRQGTATNEKLFF. CDR3 nucleotides: TGTGCCAGCAGCTTGGCCCCTAGACAGGGAACGGCAACTAATGAAAAACTGTTTTTT.

The chain carries TRBV14 and TRBJ1-4; tentatively, D is TRBD1 (6 bases). V was shortened by 4 bases and J by 8 bases, with 20 bases between the two germline ends. Germline V gives CDR1 SGHDN, CDR2 FVKESK. The CDR3 loop spans 16 amino acids. The DNA of the CDR3 is TGTGCCAGCAGCCTCCAAGGCGAAGCGAGGGGGGAAAAACTGTTTTTT. It specifies CASSLQGEARGEKLFF.

The V gene is TRBV6-2 or TRBV6-3, the J gene TRBJ2-7; the match to TRBD2 covers 7 bases. The trim removed 4 bases at V and 0 bases at J, leaving 6 bases unmatched. The CDR3 loop spans 15 amino acids. Germline CDR1 MNHEY, CDR2 SVGEGT. DNA of the CDR3: TGTGCCAGCAGTTCCCACTCTAGCGGCTCCTACGAGCAGTACTTC. Protein: CASSSHSSGSYEQYF.

The rearrangement links TRBV5-1 to TRBJ1-1; 8 bases map to TRBD1. This CDR3 has 13 residues. Germline values: CDR1 SGHRS, CDR2 YFSETQ. V lost 1 base, J lost 7 bases, and 3 bases stayed unmatched. DNA for the CDR3: TGCGCCAGCAGCTTGACAGGGGGTATTGAAGCTTTCTTT. It is translated as CASSLTGGIEAFF. The variable domain in full, with the rest retrieved from reference TRBV5-1 and TRBJ1-1, is KAGVTQTPRYLIKTRGQQVTLSCSPISGHRSVSWYQQTPGQGLQFLFEYFSETQRNKGNFPGRFSGRQFSNSRSEMNVSTLELGDSALYLCASSLTGGIEAFFGQGTRLTVV.

V gene TRBV6-5 combines with J gene TRBJ1-1; a possible D gene is TRBD1 (6 bases). CDR1 MNHEY and CDR2 SVGAGI come from the germline V gene. The CDR3 contains 11 residues. The ends were cut back, 7 bases at V and 9 bases at J, with 12 bases in the middle. The CDR3 reads CASTKGGQAFF. The DNA for the CDR3 is TGTGCCAGCACCAAAGGGGGTCAAGCTTTCTTT.

The chain uses TRBV6-2 or TRBV6-3 and TRBJ1-5; a weak D match, TRBD1 (5 bases). The CDR3 is made up of 16 amino acids. V lost 6 bases to trimming and J lost 0 bases, with 15 bases between them. Per germline, CDR1 MNHEY and CDR2 SVGEGT. DNA for the CDR3: TGTGCCAGCAGCCCCACCGGGGGGTATAGCAATCAGCCCCAGCATTTT. Translated: CASSPTGGYSNQPQHF.

The V call is TRBV7-2, the J call TRBJ1-6; TRBD1 matches at 9 bases. This CDR3 contains 15 residues. Germline assignment: CDR1 SGHTA and CDR2 FQGNSA. V lost 3 bases, J lost 5 bases, and 2 bases stayed unmatched. CDR3 loop: CASSFTGGDNSPLHF. The CDR3 DNA sequence: TGTGCCAGCAGCTTCACAGGGGGCGATAATTCACCCCTCCACTTT.

V usage is TRBV12-3 or TRBV12-4 and J usage is TRBJ1-1; D is uncertain. V was trimmed by 2 bases and J by 11 bases, leaving 15 bases between them. The CDR3 consists of 13 residues. This CDR3 reads CASSLIFLGRAFF. In DNA form, the CDR3 reads TGTGCCAGCAGTTTAATTTTCCTGGGCCGGGCTTTCTTT.

This chain joins TRBV4-1 and TRBJ1-1; TRBD1 matches 7 bases. This CDR3 contains 16 residues. With V trimmed by 4 bases and J by 1 base, 9 bases remained unmatched. Germline V gene sequence: CDR1 MGHRA, CDR2 YSYEKL. The CDR3 bases are TGCGCCAGCAGCCCCCCGTTAACAGGGGCGAACACTGAAGCTTTCTTT. This codes for CASSPPLTGANTEAFF.

This sequence joins TRBV9 and TRBJ2-7; TRBD1 matches 10 bases. J lost 6 bases, V lost 3 bases, and 9 bases had no gene match. CDR3 length equals 15 residues. Germline lookup yields CDR1 SGDLS and CDR2 YYNGEE. The chain's CDR3 is CASSEGQGLLGEQYF. CDR3 in DNA: TGTGCCAGCAGCGAGGGACAGGGGCTTTTGGGCGAGCAGTACTTC.

The J gene is TRBJ2-7, the V gene TRBV12-5; D perhaps matches TRBD2 (5 bases). Trimming stripped 1 base from V and 3 bases from J, with 10 bases between. The CDR3 sequence is 14 residues long. Looked up from germline, CDR1 is LGHNT and CDR2 is FRNRAP. CDR3 region: CASGLGVRGYEQYF. The CDR3 DNA follows: TGTGCTAGTGGTTTGGGGGTCCGGGGCTACGAGCAGTACTTC.